These 21 T cell receptor beta chains came from one sample sequenced in a study of T-cell reconstitution after alpha-beta-depleted transplantation in children. Unique molecular identifiers featured in how the TCRbeta library was prepared. In TCRdb, the PCR reads were re-called with MiXCR into one record per CDR3 protein. The sample holds 450,000 to 600,000 distinct CDR3 sequences, about 17% seen once. Specimen: PBMCs from the stem cell graft donor, collected from the stem cell graft. Receptors were obtained from a human donor who donated a stem cell graft to a child with acute lymphoblastic leukemia.

The chain joins TRBV15 to TRBJ2-1; D uncertain. Germline lookup yields CDR1 LNHNV and CDR2 YYDKDF (reference sequence). This CDR3 has 15 amino acids. Trimming removed 1 base at V and 4 bases at J, with 11 bases between. CDR3 in amino acids: CATSRGVEGYNEQFF. In nucleotides, the CDR3 is TGTGCCACCAGCAGAGGAGTGGAAGGTTACAATGAGCAGTTCTTC.

This clonotype was picked up a small number of times. The CDR3 here is CASSPGGGRGYTF. For the CDR3, the DNA is TGTGCCAGCAGCCCGGGGGGAGGGCGTGGCTACACCTTC. The chain is built from TRBV5-5 and TRBJ1-2; a possible D gene is TRBD1 (5 bases). The CDR3 runs 13 residues. CDR1 is SGHKS and CDR2 is YYEKEE in the germline V gene (reference sequence). Trimming removed 4 bases at V and 7 bases at J, with 14 bases between.

This clonotype was found a few times. V gene TRBV18 combines with J gene TRBJ1-1; D is unclear. V lost 4 bases and J 2 bases, leaving 8 bases between the germline ends. CDR1 and CDR2 from the germline V gene are KGHSH and LQKENI. There are 13 residues in the CDR3. CDR3 bases: TGTGCCAGCTCACACCCAATTAACACTGAAGCTTTCTTT. Its protein product is CASSHPINTEAFF.

The V and J genes are TRBV20-1 and TRBJ2-6; the D is unclear. The V gene's germline CDR1 is DFQATT and CDR2 SNEGSKA (reference sequence). The CDR3 is made up of 13 amino acids. Between the trimmed V and J ends, which lost 8 bases and 1 base, there was a span of 9 bases. The CDR3 region is CSFRPSGANVLTF. The CDR3 coding sequence is TGCAGTTTTAGACCGTCTGGGGCCAACGTCCTGACTTTC.

This chain joins TRBV20-1 and TRBJ2-7, with 10 nucleotides matching TRBD1. Per germline, CDR1 DFQATT and CDR2 SNEGSKA (reference sequence). The CDR3 is 17 amino acids. Germline trimming cut 2 bases from V and 0 bases from J; bases unmatched to any gene: 10. The CDR3 protein is CSARRLGTGALSYEQYF. The CDR3 DNA reads TGCAGTGCTAGAAGGTTAGGGACAGGGGCGCTCTCCTACGAGCAGTACTTC.

This clonotype was counted between two and nine times. The genes are TRBV7-8 and TRBJ1-1; a possible D gene is TRBD1 (6 bases). V lost 1 base to trimming and J lost 2 bases, with 11 bases between them. The CDR3 covers 15 residues. Per germline, CDR1 SGHVS and CDR2 FQNEAQ. CDR3 nucleotides: TGTGCCAGCAGCTTAGATCAGGGGCCAAACACTGAAGCTTTCTTT. It yields the protein CASSLDQGPNTEAFF.

The chain joins TRBV20-1 to TRBJ2-3, with D unclear. This CDR3 has 15 residues. V was trimmed by 3 bases and J by 1 base, leaving 14 bases between them. Germline V gene data show CDR1 as DFQATT and CDR2 as SNEGSKA (reference sequence). The CDR3 bases are TGCAGTGCTAGTAAAACCCAGCTCGGCACAGATACGCAGTATTTT. It translates to CSASKTQLGTDTQYF.

This chain connects TRBV12-3 or TRBV12-4 to TRBJ2-2; 7 nucleotides line up with TRBD2. The CDR3 has 16 amino acids. With V trimmed by 6 bases and J by 4 bases, 11 bases remained unmatched. CDR3: CASRSSAGVTTGELFF. The CDR3 DNA is TGTGCCAGCAGGTCGAGCGCGGGAGTGACCACCGGGGAGCTGTTTTTT.

The chain employs TRBV5-1 and TRBJ2-7; TRBD2 agrees at 8 bases. The V gene end was trimmed by 9 bases and the J gene end by 2 bases; junction bases not matched to a gene: 10. CDR3 length: 14 amino acids. Germline CDR1 and CDR2: SGHRS and YFSETQ. This chain's CDR3 is CATREGAGAYEQYF. The CDR3 nucleotides are TGCGCCACCCGGGAGGGAGCCGGTGCCTACGAGCAGTACTTC.

This clonotype was recorded a few times. The CDR3 sequence: CASSFDMGFNKGANVLTF. CDR3 nucleotides: TGTGCCAGCAGTTTTGACATGGGCTTTAATAAGGGGGCCAACGTCCTGACTTTC. The J gene is TRBJ2-6, the V gene TRBV12-3 or TRBV12-4, with D hard to call. The germline V and J ends were trimmed by 3 bases and 4 bases, with 19 bases remaining between them. The CDR3 spans 18 residues.

V gene TRBV11-1 combines with J gene TRBJ2-7, with D possibly being TRBD1 (6 bases). From germline, CDR1 is SGHAT and CDR2 FQDESV (reference sequence). The V gene lost 4 bases and the J gene lost 1 base, with 11 bases spanning the gap. CDR3 length equals 14 residues. CDR3 nucleotides: TGTGCCAGCAGCTCCCTGGACAGTTCCTACGAGCAGTACTTC. Its protein product is CASSSLDSSYEQYF.

The chain employs TRBV5-1 and TRBJ1-5; D gene uncertain. This CDR3 contains 14 residues. Germline CDR1 is SGHRS and CDR2 is YFSETQ. V was trimmed by 2 bases and J by 8 bases, leaving 14 bases between them. This CDR3 is CASSFGSPGEPQHF. The CDR3 DNA is TGCGCCAGCAGCTTCGGGTCCCCTGGTGAGCCCCAGCATTTT.

This clonotype has more than one count but fewer than ten. J is TRBJ1-2 and V is TRBV4-1; 10 positions match TRBD1. In germline, CDR1 is MGHRA, CDR2 YSYEKL. V dropped 0 bases and J dropped 5; count of bases not matched to a gene: 3. CDR3 length: 15 amino acids. The CDR3 reads CASSQDGDRGYGYTF. Here the CDR3 DNA reads TGCGCCAGCAGCCAAGATGGGGACAGGGGTTATGGCTACACCTTC.

This clonotype was detected once. With a much larger clone just one base away, this may be a read error. The genes are TRBV5-1 and TRBJ2-7; 9 nucleotides align to TRBD1. The V gene's germline CDR1 is SGHRS and CDR2 YFSETQ. The junction had 2 bases not matched to a gene; V was cut back by 4 bases and J by 0 bases. The CDR3 is made up of 14 amino acids. CDR3 bases: TGCGCCAGCAGCATGACAGGGGGCTCCTACGAGCAGTACTTC. It yields the protein CASSMTGGSYEQYF.

This sequence joins TRBV12-3 or TRBV12-4 and TRBJ1-5; no firm D call. Between the trimmed V and J ends, which lost 1 base and 0 bases, there was a span of 7 bases. The CDR3 covers 15 residues. The CDR3 region is CASSLDANSNQPQHF. The CDR3 DNA reads as TGTGCCAGCAGTTTAGACGCAAATAGCAATCAGCCCCAGCATTTT.

The chain links TRBV5-1 to TRBJ1-1; no firm D call. Deletions cut 1 base from V and 7 bases from J, with 11 bases between. The CDR3 runs to 13 residues. Germline assignment: CDR1 SGHRS and CDR2 YFSETQ. The chain's CDR3 is CASSLTEQGEAFF. DNA of the CDR3: TGCGCCAGCAGCTTGACCGAGCAAGGTGAAGCTTTCTTT.

The chain couples TRBV11-2 to TRBJ1-1; D is uncertain. The CDR3 loop spans 13 amino acids. Germline V gene data show CDR1 as SGHAT and CDR2 as FQNNGV. The germline V and J ends were trimmed by 4 bases and 3 bases, with 9 bases remaining between them. This CDR3 is CASSSGVYTEAFF. CDR3 in DNA: TGTGCCAGCAGCTCAGGAGTCTACACTGAAGCTTTCTTT. Using reference TRBV11-2 and TRBJ1-1 for the parts outside the CDR3, the full variable domain is EAGVAQSPRYKIIEKRQSVAFWCNPISGHATLYWYQQILGQGPKLLIQFQNNGVVDDSQLPKDRFSAERLKGVDSTLKIQPAKLEDSAVYLCASSSGVYTEAFFGQGTRLTVV.

This clonotype was detected only a few times. This chain connects TRBV12-3 or TRBV12-4 to TRBJ1-2; tentative D call: TRBD1 (6 bases). The CDR3 contains 13 residues. V was pared by 6 bases and J by 5 bases, with 13 bases between. The CDR3 sequence: CASRLDRNYGYTF. CDR3 bases: TGTGCCAGCAGACTCGACAGGAATTATGGCTACACCTTC.

This clonotype was seen a few times. The rearrangement uses TRBV7-9 and TRBJ2-1; D might be TRBD2 (5 bases). Trimming left V 0 bases short and J 15 bases short, with 12 bases between. Germline loops: CDR1 SEHNR, CDR2 FQNEAQ (reference sequence). The CDR3 loop spans 12 amino acids. The DNA for the CDR3 is TGTGCCAGCAGCTTAGCGGACTCTCTAGGGTTCTTC. Protein product: CASSLADSLGFF. Full variable domain (remainder filled in from reference TRBV7-9 and TRBJ2-1): DTGVSQNPRHKITKRGQNVTFRCDPISEHNRLYWYRQTLGQGPEFLTYFQNEAQLEKSRLLSDRFSAERPKGSFSTLEIQRTEQGDSAMYLCASSLADSLGFFGPGTRLTVL.

A few counts support this clonotype. J is TRBJ2-3 and V is TRBV7-8; D not certain. CDR1 and CDR2 from the germline V gene are SGHVS and FQNEAQ. Trimming removed 3 bases from V and 5 bases from J, with 9 bases in between. The CDR3 is 13 amino acids. CDR3 in amino acids: CASSFTKEDTQYF. The CDR3, as DNA: TGTGCCAGCAGCTTCACGAAGGAAGATACGCAGTATTTT.

This clonotype has more than one count but fewer than ten. The V and J genes are TRBV6-6 and TRBJ2-7; no clear D. Germline V CDR1 and CDR2: MNHNY, SVGAGI (reference sequence). There are 13 residues in the CDR3. Trimming removed 6 bases from V and 0 bases from J, with 9 bases in between. CDR3 protein: CASRRTTSYEQYF. For the CDR3, the DNA is TGTGCCAGCAGGCGGACGACCTCCTACGAGCAGTACTTC.